These 21 T cell receptor beta chains were all obtained from the same sample, sequenced in a study of blood T cells in healthy people across ages. Primers used in a second PCR of about 7 to 11 cycles were a sample-barcoded 5' primer and a J-beta primer mix. TCRdb ran MiXCR on the 5' RACE reads and lists one entry per CDR3 protein. The sample contains roughly 1.5 million distinct CDR3 sequences, 40% to 45% of which appear only once. The specimen was blood. These receptors came from a woman aged 18 to 35 in good health.

The rearrangement links TRBV29-1 to TRBJ2-1; D gene ambiguous. The last part of the DNA fits TRBJ2-7 better; the J call may be wrong. The length of the CDR3 is 11 residues. Germline V gene data show CDR1 as SQVTM and CDR2 as ANQGSEA. This chain's CDR3 is CSVPDGYEQYF. As DNA, the CDR3 is TGCAGCGTCCCGGACGGTTACGAGCAGTACTTC.

The rearrangement joins TRBV10-3 to TRBJ2-2, with D hard to call. V shed 2 bases and J shed 3 bases, with 7 bases lying between them. The germline V gene encodes CDR1 ENHRY and CDR2 SYGVKD. This CDR3 has 14 residues. CDR3 sequence reads: CAISEDKDTGELFF. CDR3 nucleotide sequence: TGTGCCATCAGTGAGGACAAGGACACCGGGGAGCTGTTTTTT.

J is TRBJ2-7 and V is TRBV12-3 or TRBV12-4; 7 bases match TRBD2. J gave up 4 bases and V 6 bases, and 6 bases lay outside the gene matches. CDR3 length equals 13 residues. CDR3 in amino acids: CASRTAGVYEQYF. The CDR3 DNA reads TGTGCCAGCAGGACCGCGGGGGTGTACGAGCAGTACTTC.

The chain recombines TRBV2 with TRBJ1-2; 9 nucleotides align to TRBD1. V shed 11 bases, J shed 0 bases, and the junction held 7 bases outside the gene matches. Germline CDR1 is SNHLY and CDR2 is FYNNEI. The CDR3 has 14 residues. DNA of the CDR3: TGTGCCTGCGGACAGGGGACATCTAACTATGGCTACACCTTC. Its protein product is CACGQGTSNYGYTF.

This clonotype turned up a few times. V gene TRBV11-2 combines with J gene TRBJ2-1; 7 positions match TRBD2. Germline assignment: CDR1 SGHAT and CDR2 FQNNGV. This CDR3 is built from 14 residues. Trimming took 7 bases from V and 7 from J; bases not matched to a gene: 10. The CDR3 sequence is CASNRRSGENEQFF. The CDR3 bases are TGTGCCAGCAATCGAAGGAGCGGGGAAAATGAGCAGTTCTTC.

J is TRBJ2-3 and V is TRBV7-9; D is uncertain. CDR3 size: 14 residues. V gave up 4 bases and J gave up 9 bases, with 17 bases separating them. Germline V gene sequence: CDR1 SEHNR, CDR2 FQNEAQ (reference sequence). The CDR3 DNA reads TGTGCCAGCAGCTCCCTGTTACAACAGTTGACGCAGTATTTT. It codes for CASSSLLQQLTQYF. The full variable domain, in which reference TRBV7-9 and TRBJ2-3 provide the parts outside the CDR3, is DTGVSQNPRHKITKRGQNVTFRCDPISEHNRLYWYRQTLGQGPEFLTYFQNEAQLEKSRLLSDRFSAERPKGSFSTLEIQRTEQGDSAMYLCASSSLLQQLTQYFGPGTRLTVL.

This clonotype was seen only a few times. The gene calls are TRBV7-9 and TRBJ1-2; D unclear. CDR3 length: 13 amino acids. Trimming pared 5 bases from V and 4 bases from J, leaving 11 bases between. CDR1 and CDR2 (germline): SEHNR, FQNEAQ (reference sequence). The CDR3 DNA reads TGTGCCAGCAGCGCAGCTATAGGCTATGGCTACACCTTC. Its protein product is CASSAAIGYGYTF.

The chain recombines TRBV27 with TRBJ2-1; 13 bases align to TRBD2. Germline V gene lookup returns CDR1 MNHEY and CDR2 SMNVEV (reference sequence). Trimming removed 5 bases from V and 8 bases from J; junction bases left unmatched: 6. This CDR3 is built from 15 residues. The CDR3: CASSPTSGGSYEQFF. CDR3 DNA sequence: TGTGCCAGCAGTCCGACTAGCGGGGGGAGCTATGAGCAGTTCTTC.

The chain uses TRBV11-2 and TRBJ2-3, with D unresolved. Germline V gene lookup returns CDR1 SGHAT and CDR2 FQNNGV. This CDR3 is 13 amino acids long. The ends were cut back, 8 bases at V and 1 base at J, with 10 bases in the middle. CDR3 nucleotide sequence: TGTGCCAGCGGTGCGGCGGGCACAGATACGCAGTATTTT. Protein: CASGAAGTDTQYF.

This clonotype came up a few times. The V call is TRBV4-3, the J call TRBJ2-1, with D hard to call. Germline loops: CDR1 LGHNA, CDR2 YSLEER. The V gene lost 1 base and the J gene lost 4 bases, with 11 bases spanning the gap. The CDR3 totals 15 residues. The CDR3 protein is CASSQGVGRYNEQFF. For the CDR3, the DNA is TGCGCCAGCAGCCAAGGAGTTGGCAGATACAATGAGCAGTTCTTC.

The chain is built from TRBV4-2 and TRBJ2-1; D is possibly TRBD2 (5 bases). Germline V gives CDR1 LGHNA, CDR2 YNFKEQ. The CDR3 is made up of 16 amino acids. The V and J ends lost 1 base and 4 bases respectively, with 14 bases between them. The CDR3 region is CASSQGAGGPYNEQFF. The CDR3 bases are TGTGCCAGCAGCCAAGGAGCCGGAGGTCCATACAATGAGCAGTTCTTC.

This chain joins TRBV12-3 or TRBV12-4 and TRBJ2-7, with a possible D match to TRBD1 (5 bases). The V and J ends lost 6 bases and 0 bases respectively, with 12 bases between them. The CDR3 sequence is 14 residues long. The CDR3 is CASRFRQSSYEQYF. The CDR3 DNA is TGTGCCAGCAGATTTCGACAGAGCTCCTACGAGCAGTACTTC.

The rearrangement links TRBV3-1 to TRBJ2-5; TRBD2 agrees at 7 bases. CDR3 length: 15 residues. The V gene's germline CDR1 is LGHDT and CDR2 YNNKEL (reference sequence). After removal of 0 bases from V and 11 bases from J, the junction contained 12 bases not matched to a gene. For the CDR3, the DNA is TGTGCCAGCAGCCAAGATGTGAGCGGGGCCAATGAGCAGTACTTC. Encoded protein: CASSQDVSGANEQYF.

This chain connects TRBV7-2 to TRBJ2-1, with D perhaps matching TRBD1 (5 bases). CDR1 is SGHTA and CDR2 is FQGNSA in the germline V gene. Trimming pared 5 bases from V and 2 bases from J, leaving 16 bases between. There are 16 residues in the CDR3. CDR3 nucleotide sequence: TGTGCCAGCAGCGGACACAGGTTTCCCCCCTACAATGAGCAGTTCTTC. This translates into CASSGHRFPPYNEQFF.

J is TRBJ1-2 and V is TRBV29-1, with D perhaps matching TRBD1 (6 bases). V was pared by 7 bases and J by 4 bases, with 16 bases between. This CDR3 is 13 amino acids long. Germline loops: CDR1 SQVTM, CDR2 ANQGSEA. The CDR3 reads CSATPGAGYGYTF. CDR3 DNA: TGCAGCGCTACCCCAGGGGCTGGCTATGGCTACACCTTC.

This clonotype has a count of ten or more. The chain is built from TRBV29-1 and TRBJ2-7; perhaps TRBD2 as D (5 bases). Deletions cut 5 bases from V and 2 bases from J, with 16 bases between. Germline V gene data show CDR1 as SQVTM and CDR2 as ANQGSEA. CDR3 length: 14 amino acids. For the CDR3, the DNA is TGCAGCGTTTTACTAGGGATCTCCGCCTACGAGCAGTACTTC. It encodes CSVLLGISAYEQYF.

The chain uses TRBV9 and TRBJ2-1; D ambiguous. The end of the DNA aligns better with TRBJ2-7, so the J call may be wrong. There are 14 residues in the CDR3. Looked up from germline, CDR1 is SGDLS and CDR2 is YYNGEE. The chain's CDR3 is CASSVATHYNEQYF. CDR3 DNA sequence: TGTGCCAGCAGCGTAGCTACCCACTACAATGAGCAGTACTTC.

The rearrangement joins TRBV7-9 to TRBJ2-3; possibly TRBD2 for D (7 bases). V was cut by 5 bases and J by 2 bases, with 14 bases left in between. The CDR3 has 15 residues. Looked up from germline, CDR1 is SEHNR and CDR2 is FQNEAQ (reference sequence). CDR3 sequence reads: CASSPAGAPTDTQYF. In nucleotides, the CDR3 is TGTGCCAGCAGCCCCGCGGGGGCCCCCACAGATACGCAGTATTTT. The whole variable domain, remainder taken from reference TRBV7-9 and TRBJ2-3, is DTGVSQNPRHKITKRGQNVTFRCDPISEHNRLYWYRQTLGQGPEFLTYFQNEAQLEKSRLLSDRFSAERPKGSFSTLEIQRTEQGDSAMYLCASSPAGAPTDTQYFGPGTRLTVL.

The V and J genes are TRBV9 and TRBJ2-7, with a possible D match to TRBD2 (6 bases). The V gene lost 0 bases and the J gene lost 6 bases, with 16 bases spanning the gap. Germline lookup yields CDR1 SGDLS and CDR2 YYNGEE. The length of the CDR3 is 15 residues. CDR3 residues: CASSVDVGGVTEQYF. In nucleotides, the CDR3 is TGTGCCAGCAGCGTAGATGTCGGGGGAGTCACCGAGCAGTACTTC. Variable domain in full (rest from reference TRBV9 and TRBJ2-7): DSGVTQTPKHLITATGQRVTLRCSPRSGDLSVYWYQQSLDQGLQFLIQYYNGEERAKGNILERFSAQQFPDLHSELNLSSLELGDSALYFCASSVDVGGVTEQYFGPGTRLTVT.

This clonotype occurred many times. Being one base from a much bigger clone, this may be a read error. The CDR3, as DNA: TGTGCCAGCAGTGAGAGCGGGGCAGGCCATGAGCAGTACTTC. Translation gives CASSESGAGHEQYF. The chain has TRBV6-4 and TRBJ2-5; TRBD2 aligns across 7 bases. Per the germline V gene, CDR1 is MRHNA and CDR2 is SNTAGT. V gave up 3 bases and J gave up 11 bases; unmatched junction bases: 12. The CDR3 has 14 residues.

This clonotype showed up just a few times. The chain combines TRBV29-1 with TRBJ2-1; 15 nucleotides line up with TRBD2. In germline, CDR1 is SQVTM, CDR2 ANQGSEA. This CDR3 has 15 amino acids. The junction had 8 bases not matched to a gene; V was cut back by 6 bases and J by 8 bases. Here the CDR3 reads CSVKGLAGGGDEQFF. The DNA for the CDR3 is TGCAGCGTGAAGGGACTAGCGGGAGGTGGAGATGAGCAGTTCTTC.